This T cell receptor (beta chain) was found in a study of identifying expanded T cells in peripheral blood. This CDR3 is 15 amino acids long. V lost 5 bases and J 5 bases, leaving 13 bases between the germline ends. Per germline, CDR1 SGHVS and CDR2 FNYEAQ. TCRdb keeps only in-frame clones here, not all; method: immunoSEQ multiplex PCR. Counted here are about 100,000 clones, 80% to 90% occurring once; the ten biggest clones make up 5.5%. This clone was observed once. The receptor was derived from a person aged 18 to 75 in good health. The sequencing input was blood. The chain has TRBV7-6 and TRBJ1-6; D not certain. In nucleotides, the CDR3 is TGTGCCAGCAGCCCGAGGTTGAAGGATAATTCACCCCTCCACTTT. Encoded protein: CASSPRLKDNSPLHF.